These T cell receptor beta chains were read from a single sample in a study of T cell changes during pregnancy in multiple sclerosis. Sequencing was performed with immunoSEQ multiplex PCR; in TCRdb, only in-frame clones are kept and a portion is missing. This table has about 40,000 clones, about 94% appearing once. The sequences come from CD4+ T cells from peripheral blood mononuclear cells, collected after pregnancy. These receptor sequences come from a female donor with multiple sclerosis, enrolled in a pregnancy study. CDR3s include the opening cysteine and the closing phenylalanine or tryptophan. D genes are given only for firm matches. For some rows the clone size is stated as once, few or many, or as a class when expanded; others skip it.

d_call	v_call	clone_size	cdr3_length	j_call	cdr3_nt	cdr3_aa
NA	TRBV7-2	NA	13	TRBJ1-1	TGTGCCAGCAGCTCACGCGTGGGACTCGAAGCTTTCTTT	CASSSRVGLEAFF
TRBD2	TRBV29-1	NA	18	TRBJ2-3	TGCAGCGTCGGCCGACTAGCGGGGGACAACTTATATTTGGATACGCAGTATTTT	CSVGRLAGDNLYLDTQYF
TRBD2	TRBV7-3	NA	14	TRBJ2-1	TGTGCCAGCAGTAGGACTAGCGGGGGTAATGAGCAGTTCTTC	CASSRTSGGNEQFF
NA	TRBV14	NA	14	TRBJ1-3	TGTGCCAGCGCTACCCATTTGACTGGAAACACCATATATTTT	CASATHLTGNTIYF
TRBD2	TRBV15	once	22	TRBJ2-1	TGTGCCACCAGCAGAGAATTCATTGCTAGCGGGGGGTCCGGGCGGTCCTACAATGAGCAGTTCTTC	CATSREFIASGGSGRSYNEQFF
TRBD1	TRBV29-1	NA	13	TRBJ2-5	TGCAGCGTTTACAGGGGTAGTCAAGAGACCCAGTACTTC	CSVYRGSQETQYF
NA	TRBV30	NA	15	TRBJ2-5	TGTGCCTGGAGGGCGGGGCGGGGGCCCCAAGAGACCCAGTACTTC	CAWRAGRGPQETQYF
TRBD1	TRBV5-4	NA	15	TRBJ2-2	TGTGCCAGCAGCCGACAGGGAGTATTGACCGGGGAGCTGTTTTTT	CASSRQGVLTGELFF
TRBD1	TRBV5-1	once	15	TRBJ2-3	TGCGCCAGCAGCTTAACAGGGGAGAGCACAGATACGCAGTATTTT	CASSLTGESTDTQYF
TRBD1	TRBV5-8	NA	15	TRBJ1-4	TGTGCCAGCAGCTTGGGGGACAGATCTAATGAAAAACTGTTTTTT	CASSLGDRSNEKLFF
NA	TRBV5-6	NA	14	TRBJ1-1	TGTGCCAGCAGCTTGGTGGCCCAAACCACTGAAGCTTTCTTT	CASSLVAQTTEAFF
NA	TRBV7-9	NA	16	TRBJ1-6	TGTGCCAGCAGCTTAGGAGAAGGTACAGTCACTTCACCCCTCCACTTT	CASSLGEGTVTSPLHF
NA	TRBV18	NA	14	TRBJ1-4	TGTGCCAGCTCACCTCAGAGGACAGCAGAAAAACTGTTTTTT	CASSPQRTAEKLFF
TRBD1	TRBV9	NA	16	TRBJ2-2	TGTGCCAGCAGCACCTTTCGGACAGGGAGCACCGGGGAGCTGTTTTTT	CASSTFRTGSTGELFF
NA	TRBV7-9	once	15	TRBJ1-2	TGTGCCAGCAGCGAGGGAGACAGGCTGTCGTATGGCTACACCTTC	CASSEGDRLSYGYTF
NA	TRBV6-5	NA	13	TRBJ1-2	TGTGCCAGCACACCTCGGGGGTATGGAGGCTACACCTTC	CASTPRGYGGYTF
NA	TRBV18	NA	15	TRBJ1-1	TGTGCCAGCTCACCAATCGGTCGGGGGGCCACTGAAGCTTTCTTT	CASSPIGRGATEAFF
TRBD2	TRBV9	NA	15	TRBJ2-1	TGTGCCAGCAGCGTAGGCGGGGGGGGCCGGGGTGAGCAGTTCTTC	CASSVGGGGRGEQFF
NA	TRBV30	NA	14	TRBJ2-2	TGTGCCTGGAGTTCAACAGGCCTCACCGGGGAGCTGTTTTTT	CAWSSTGLTGELFF
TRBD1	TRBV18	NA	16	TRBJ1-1	TGTGCCAGCTCACCACTAACAGGACAGGCGTTCACTGAAGCTTTCTTT	CASSPLTGQAFTEAFF
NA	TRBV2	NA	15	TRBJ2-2	TGTGCCAGCAGTGCACAGGGCGGGGGCACCGGGGAGCTGTTTTTT	CASSAQGGGTGELFF
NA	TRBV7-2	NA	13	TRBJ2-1	TGTGCCAGCAGCCCAACCTACTACAATGAGCAGTTCTTC	CASSPTYYNEQFF
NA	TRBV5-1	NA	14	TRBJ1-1	TGCGCCAGCAGCTTGGGTAACGGGGACACTGAAGCTTTCTTT	CASSLGNGDTEAFF
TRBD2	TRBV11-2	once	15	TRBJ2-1	TGTGCCAGCAGCTCCCCGGGACTAGCTGTCAATGAGCAGTTCTTC	CASSSPGLAVNEQFF
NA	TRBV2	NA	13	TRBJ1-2	TGTGCCAGCAGGGACAGACAGTTCTATGGCTACACCTTC	CASRDRQFYGYTF
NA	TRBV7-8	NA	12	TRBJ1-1	TGTGCCAGCAGCCCCCAGGACACTGAAGCTTTCTTT	CASSPQDTEAFF
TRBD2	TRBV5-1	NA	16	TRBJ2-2	TGCGCCAGCAGCATCTCAGCGGGGGGGCTTACCGGGGAGCTGTTTTTT	CASSISAGGLTGELFF
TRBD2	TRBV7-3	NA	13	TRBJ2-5	TGTGCCAGCTTCCGTAGCGGGGAAGAGACCCAGTACTTC	CASFRSGEETQYF
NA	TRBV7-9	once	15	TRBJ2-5	TGTGCCAGCAGCTTACAAAACAGGGTTGAAGAGACCCAGTACTTC	CASSLQNRVEETQYF
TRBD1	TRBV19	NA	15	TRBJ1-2	TGTGCCAGTAGTCTTCCGGGACAGGGTATCGATGGCTACACCTTC	CASSLPGQGIDGYTF
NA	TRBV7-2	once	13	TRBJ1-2	TGTGCCAGCAGCTTAGAGACTTCTTATGGCTACACCTTC	CASSLETSYGYTF
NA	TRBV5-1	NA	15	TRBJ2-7	TGCGCCAGCAGCTTGGCCAGCGGGTGGGTCTACGAGCAGTACTTC	CASSLASGWVYEQYF